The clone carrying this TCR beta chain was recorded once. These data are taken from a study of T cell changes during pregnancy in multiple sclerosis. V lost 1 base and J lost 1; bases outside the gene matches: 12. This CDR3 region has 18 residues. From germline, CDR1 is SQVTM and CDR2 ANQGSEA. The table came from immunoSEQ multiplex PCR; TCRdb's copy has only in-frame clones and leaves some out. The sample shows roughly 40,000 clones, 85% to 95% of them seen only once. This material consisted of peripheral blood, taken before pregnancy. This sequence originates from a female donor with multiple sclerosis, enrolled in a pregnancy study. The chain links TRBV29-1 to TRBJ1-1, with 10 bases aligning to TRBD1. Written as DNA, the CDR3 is TGCAGCGTTGAAGTCTATCGGGACAGGGGTTCATGGAACACTGAAGCTTTCTTT. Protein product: CSVEVYRDRGSWNTEAFF.